The 20 T cell receptor beta chains listed next were all sequenced from one sample in a study of identical twins (dated by TCRdb to about 2016). The protocol used for the library was 5' RACE. For sequencing, an Illumina HiSeq 2000 was employed. TCRdb reanalyzed the raw reads on its own, using fastp at Q25 for trimming and MiXCR for clone calling, and kept in-frame beta chains. Rows with a matching CDR3 protein are joined into one entry that keeps the most common DNA and genes. The sample table holds 250,000 to 350,000 distinct CDR3 sequences, of which 6.5% to 9.5% were seen once. Together, the top ten hold approximately 2% of the sample. These data also featured in a second study, about yellow fever vaccine responses in identical twins.

Sequences were obtained from memory (CD45RO+) T cells sorted from blood. In the paper's terms, the cell subset or site label means: CD45RO+ enriched T cells. All receptors come from a woman aged 18-30 years in good health.

The chain carries TRBV18 and TRBJ2-3; a possible D gene is TRBD1 (5 bases). CDR1 and CDR2 from the germline V gene are KGHSH and LQKENI. Trimming removed 5 bases at V and 1 base at J, with 10 bases between. The CDR3 is 14 residues long. In DNA, the CDR3 is TGTGCCAGCTCATCAAGGGGTGGCACAGATACGCAGTATTTT. It encodes CASSSRGGTDTQYF.

This clonotype was seen a few times. This chain links TRBV6-1 with TRBJ1-1; D gene uncertain. V was pared by 6 bases and J by 1 base, with 9 bases between. The CDR3 runs 13 residues. Looked up from germline, CDR1 is MNHNS and CDR2 is SASEGT. The CDR3 DNA reads as TGTGCCAGCAGGGTGACACAGAACACTGAAGCTTTCTTT. It is translated as CASRVTQNTEAFF.

The chain combines TRBV2 with TRBJ2-2, with a tentative D call TRBD2 (5 bases). Trimming removed 0 bases at V and 4 bases at J, with 6 bases between. In germline, CDR1 is SNHLY, CDR2 FYNNEI. The CDR3 runs to 14 residues. In DNA, the CDR3 is TGTGCCAGCAGTGAAGCAGGGAGCACCGGGGAGCTGTTTTTT. Its translation: CASSEAGSTGELFF.

V and J are TRBV12-3 or TRBV12-4 and TRBJ1-4, with D unresolved. Trimming cost V 6 bases and J 5 bases, with 7 bases left between them. The CDR3 has 12 residues. CDR3 bases: TGTGCCAGCAGGTACTACAATGAAAAACTGTTTTTT. Translated: CASRYYNEKLFF.

CDR3 DNA sequence: TGCAGTGCTAGGGGGCTAGCGGGTTCAGATACGCAGTATTTT. Protein sequence: CSARGLAGSDTQYF. V and J are TRBV20-1 and TRBJ2-3; TRBD2 agrees at 8 bases. This CDR3 is 14 amino acids long. From germline, CDR1 is DFQATT and CDR2 SNEGSKA (reference sequence). With 3 bases clipped from V and 4 bases from J, the junction kept 6 bases outside the gene matches.

This clonotype was observed a handful of times. The chain combines TRBV9 with TRBJ1-2, with TRBD1 as a possible D gene (5 bases). Germline V gene sequence: CDR1 SGDLS, CDR2 YYNGEE. CDR3 length equals 15 residues. The V and J ends lost 0 bases and 3 bases respectively, with 12 bases between them. As DNA, the CDR3 is TGTGCCAGCAGCGTAGGTGGGGGAGGGGACTATGGCTACACCTTC. This codes for CASSVGGGGDYGYTF.

The rearrangement joins TRBV11-2 to TRBJ2-1; 9 bases agree with TRBD2. V dropped 4 bases and J dropped 2; count of bases not matched to a gene: 12. The length of the CDR3 is 18 residues. Germline V gives CDR1 SGHAT, CDR2 FQNNGV. CDR3 bases: TGTGCCAGCAGCTCCCCGGGGGGCGGGAGGGCCGCCTACAATGAGCAGTTCTTC. This encodes CASSSPGGGRAAYNEQFF.

The rearrangement uses TRBV20-1 and TRBJ1-4; 7 bases match TRBD1. Germline-derived CDR1 and CDR2 are DFQATT and SNEGSKA (reference sequence). CDR3 length equals 14 residues. Unmatched junction bases numbered 3, after V lost 0 bases and J lost 5 bases. Here the CDR3 reads CSARETGLNEKLFF. The DNA of the CDR3 is TGCAGTGCTAGAGAGACAGGGCTGAATGAAAAACTGTTTTTT.

This clonotype was recorded many times. V and J are TRBV6-1 and TRBJ1-2; D is possibly TRBD1 (5 bases). With 2 bases removed from V and 8 bases from J, the gap between germline ends came to 12 bases. Germline lookup yields CDR1 MNHNS and CDR2 SASEGT. CDR3 length equals 13 residues. The CDR3 sequence: CASSESGDRGYTF. As DNA, the CDR3 is TGTGCCAGCAGTGAATCCGGGGACCGCGGCTACACCTTC.

This clonotype was counted at least ten times. V gene TRBV27 combines with J gene TRBJ2-1, with TRBD1 matching over 8 bases. Germline CDR1 and CDR2: MNHEY and SMNVEV (reference sequence). The ends lost 3 bases at V and 5 bases at J; junction bases unmatched: 6. The CDR3 runs 15 residues. CDR3 DNA sequence: TGTGCCAGCAGTTTGAGGACAGGGCCGAACAATGAGCAGTTCTTC. Translating it yields CASSLRTGPNNEQFF.

This clonotype was observed many times. The chain joins TRBV6-6 to TRBJ2-1; no clear D. Trimming took 0 bases from V and 10 from J, leaving 10 bases between them. Germline V lookup: CDR1 MNHNY, CDR2 SVGAGI (reference sequence). The CDR3 has 13 amino acids. CDR3 coding DNA: TGTGCCAGCAGTTACTCGATCTCTCGCGAGCAGTTCTTC. Its translation: CASSYSISREQFF.

In its sample, this clonotype was seen many times. This sequence joins TRBV9 and TRBJ2-5, with D tentatively TRBD1 (6 bases). Trimming cost V 4 bases and J 6 bases, with 16 bases left between them. CDR1 and CDR2 (germline): SGDLS, YYNGEE. The CDR3 consists of 14 residues. The chain's CDR3 is CASSSGLGAKTQYF. For the CDR3, the DNA is TGTGCCAGCAGCTCAGGGCTGGGGGCAAAGACCCAGTACTTC.

Details on this clonotype: A much larger clone is a single base away; this may be a read error. Since the CDR3 does not end with the conserved phenylalanine or tryptophan, this likely comes from a read error. The V gene is TRBV12-3 or TRBV12-4, the J gene TRBJ1-2; TRBD1 might be the D (6 bases). The CDR3 is 12 residues long. Between the trimmed V and J ends, which lost 6 bases and 8 bases, there was a span of 13 bases. CDR3 protein: CASSLLQGGYTL. The CDR3 nucleotides are TGTGCCAGCAGCCTCTTACAGGGCGGCTACACCCTC.

This rearrangement joins TRBV3-1 to TRBJ1-4; maybe TRBD1 (6 bases). CDR1 is LGHDT, CDR2 YNNKEL, per germline (reference sequence). V gave up 3 bases and J gave up 6 bases, with 8 bases separating them. This CDR3 comprises 13 residues. The CDR3 DNA sequence: TGTGCCAGCAGCCAGGCAGGGGATGAAAAACTGTTTTTT. Its translation is CASSQAGDEKLFF.

There are a few counts of this clonotype. The chain uses TRBV20-1 and TRBJ2-1; TRBD1 matches 8 bases. This CDR3 has 16 residues. In germline, CDR1 is DFQATT, CDR2 SNEGSKA (reference sequence). Trimming cost V 6 bases and J 1 base; bases outside gene matches: 11. Written as DNA, the CDR3 is TGCAGTGCCGAACCTTTGGACAGGGCGTCCTACAATGAGCAGTTCTTC. It specifies CSAEPLDRASYNEQFF.

The chain employs TRBV19 and TRBJ1-1, with a possible D match to TRBD1 (5 bases). CDR3 length equals 14 residues. CDR1 is LNHDA and CDR2 is SQIVND in the germline V gene (reference sequence). Trimming took 5 bases from V and 11 from J, leaving 21 bases between them. The CDR3 region is CASSGPGTTLGAFF. For the CDR3, the DNA is TGTGCCAGTAGTGGACCCGGGACCACCCTTGGGGCTTTCTTT. Based on the CDR3 plus reference TRBV19 and TRBJ1-1, the full variable domain is DGGITQSPKYLFRKEGQNVTLSCEQNLNHDAMYWYRQDPGQGLRLIYYSQIVNDFQKGDIAEGYSVSREKKESFPLTVTSAQKNPTAFYLCASSGPGTTLGAFFGQGTRLTVV.

This chain uses TRBV24-1 with TRBJ2-1; 10 bases are a match to TRBD2. The CDR3 runs to 20 residues. CDR1 and CDR2 (germline): KGHDR, SFDVKD. V lost 3 bases to trimming and J lost 8 bases; unmatched junction nucleotides: 21. The CDR3 sequence is CATSDRDLRVSGRAMYEQFF. Written as DNA, the CDR3 is TGTGCCACCAGTGATAGGGACCTTAGGGTAAGCGGGAGGGCCATGTATGAGCAGTTCTTC.

The chain links TRBV27 to TRBJ1-4; D may be TRBD1 (5 bases). CDR1 and CDR2 (germline): MNHEY, SMNVEV (reference sequence). Trimming took off 5 bases at V and 8 bases at J, with 15 bases between the two ends. The CDR3 covers 14 residues. This CDR3 reads CASSRWGSGEKLFF. Here the CDR3 DNA reads TGTGCCAGCAGTAGGTGGGGCAGCGGGGAAAAACTGTTTTTT.

Ten or more counts support this clonotype. The chain carries TRBV12-3 or TRBV12-4 and TRBJ2-1, with 7 nucleotides matching TRBD2. The CDR3 has 15 residues. J lost 7 bases, V lost 6 bases, and 12 bases had no gene match. This CDR3 reads CASRYRREDINEQFF. Written as DNA, the CDR3 is TGTGCCAGCAGGTACCGACGGGAGGATATTAATGAGCAGTTCTTC.

This clonotype has a handful of counts. V is TRBV19 and J is TRBJ1-5, with D possibly being TRBD1 (6 bases). V was pared by 5 bases and J by 3 bases, with 17 bases between. Looked up from germline, CDR1 is LNHDA and CDR2 is SQIVND (reference sequence). This CDR3 spans 16 amino acids. CDR3 sequence: CASSGAWTANNQPQHF. The CDR3 DNA follows: TGTGCCAGTAGTGGAGCATGGACAGCCAACAATCAGCCCCAGCATTTT.